These 20 T cell receptor beta chains share one sample of origin, sequenced in a study of blood T cell repertoires in COVID-19. This table comes from immunoSEQ multiplex PCR, and its TCRdb copy is limited to in-frame clones, with some not included. The sample records some 330,000 clones, over 75% being singletons. The sample consisted of PBMCs or T cells enriched from blood (not recorded which). Receptor source: a man aged 25-45 years who had recovered from COVID-19.

This clone was seen a single time. The chain has TRBV2 and TRBJ1-1, with D perhaps TRBD1 (6 bases). Trimming took off 3 bases at V and 1 base at J, with 12 bases between the two ends. CDR3 length: 15 residues. Germline V gene sequence: CDR1 SNHLY, CDR2 FYNNEI. The CDR3 is CASSDGVQGNTEAFF. The CDR3 region has the DNA TGTGCCAGCAGTGATGGCGTACAGGGGAACACTGAAGCTTTCTTT.

The CDR3 spells CASIIEDSTAAGYTF. The CDR3 DNA reads as TGTGCCAGCATTATCGAAGACAGCACGGCCGCTGGCTACACCTTC. This sequence joins TRBV2 and TRBJ1-2, with D possibly being TRBD1 (5 bases). The CDR3 is made up of 15 amino acids. The germline V gene encodes CDR1 SNHLY and CDR2 FYNNEI. V shed 7 bases and J shed 7 bases, with 22 bases lying between them.

The chain is built from TRBV4-1 and TRBJ1-1; D is possibly TRBD1 (5 bases). Germline V gene data show CDR1 as MGHRA and CDR2 as YSYEKL. Between the trimmed V and J ends, which lost 1 base and 10 bases, there was a span of 19 bases. This CDR3 has 15 residues. CDR3 coding DNA: TGCGCCAGCAGCCAAGCGCCCACAGGTGGGCTGAGAGCTTTCTTT. Protein sequence: CASSQAPTGGLRAFF.

In its sample, this clone was seen once. CDR3 in amino acids: CASSERAGVPYEQYF. For the CDR3, the DNA is TGTGCCAGCAGTGAAAGGGCAGGGGTTCCCTACGAGCAGTACTTC. The chain is built from TRBV2 and TRBJ2-7; a weak D match, TRBD1 (6 bases). Germline values: CDR1 SNHLY, CDR2 FYNNEI. V gave up 2 bases and J gave up 2 bases, with 13 bases separating them. The CDR3 runs 15 residues.

There are a few counts of this clone. The chain has TRBV28 and TRBJ1-2; D is unclear. Germline-derived CDR1 and CDR2 are MDHEN and SYDVKM. This CDR3 has 11 amino acids. The V gene lost 4 bases and the J gene lost 7 bases, with 7 bases spanning the gap. CDR3 sequence: CASSSIFGYTF. The CDR3 bases are TGTGCCAGCAGTTCCATTTTTGGCTACACCTTC.

This chain connects TRBV7-9 to TRBJ2-7; 10 nucleotides line up with TRBD1. Unmatched junction bases numbered 3, after V lost 0 bases and J lost 4 bases. Germline values: CDR1 SEHNR, CDR2 FQNEAQ (reference sequence). The CDR3 has 15 residues. CDR3 sequence (DNA): TGTGCCAGCAGCTTAGCTGACAGGGGGCCGTACGAGCAGTACTTC. Its protein product is CASSLADRGPYEQYF.

This chain uses TRBV28 with TRBJ1-5, with a possible D match to TRBD1 (5 bases). V lost 8 bases and J 2 bases, leaving 13 bases between the germline ends. This CDR3 has 14 amino acids. CDR1 and CDR2 from the germline V gene are MDHEN and SYDVKM. The CDR3, as DNA: TGTGCCAGCCGTACAGGATTCCGCAATCAGCCCCAGCATTTT. Translating gives CASRTGFRNQPQHF. The whole variable domain, filled in from reference TRBV28 and TRBJ1-5, reads DVKVTQSSRYLVKRTGEKVFLECVQDMDHENMFWYRQDPGLGLRLIYFSYDVKMKEKGDIPEGYSVSREKKERFSLILESASTNQTSMYLCASRTGFRNQPQHFGDGTRLSIL.

The genes are TRBV3-1 (or the pseudogene TRBV3-2) and TRBJ2-1; D is ambiguous. The CDR3 loop spans 13 amino acids. Trimming removed 5 bases from V and 7 bases from J, with 12 bases in between. Germline-derived CDR1 and CDR2 are LGHDT and YNNKEL (reference sequence). The CDR3 here is CASSLQPGNEQFF. The CDR3 DNA reads TGTGCCAGCAGCTTACAGCCCGGTAATGAGCAGTTCTTC.

The chain recombines TRBV5-1 with TRBJ2-3, with D tentatively TRBD1 (5 bases). This CDR3 is 15 amino acids long. Germline CDR1 reads SGHRS; CDR2 reads YFSETQ. The ends were cut back, 0 bases at V and 2 bases at J, with 10 bases in the middle. The CDR3 nucleotides read TGCGCCAGCAGCTTGGCGCAGGGTCCCACAGATACGCAGTATTTT. Translating it yields CASSLAQGPTDTQYF.

This clone was recorded only once. The chain couples TRBV11-3 to TRBJ2-7; 7 nucleotides match TRBD1. The ends lost 5 bases at V and 2 bases at J; junction bases unmatched: 0. CDR1 and CDR2 from the germline V gene are SGHNT and YENEEA. The CDR3 has 12 residues. CDR3 bases: TGTGCCAGCAGCCAGGGGGCCTACGAGCAGTACTTC. This encodes CASSQGAYEQYF.

The CDR3 here is CASRHSGQGGNQPQHF. CDR3 bases: TGTGCCAGCAGACACTCCGGACAGGGAGGGAATCAGCCCCAGCATTTT. The chain combines TRBV5-6 with TRBJ1-5, with 8 bases identical to TRBD1. The CDR3 has 16 residues. V lost 5 bases and J lost 4; bases outside the gene matches: 11. Per the germline V gene, CDR1 is SGHDT and CDR2 is YYEEEE.

This chain links TRBV9 with TRBJ2-3, with 7 bases matching TRBD2. Germline CDR1 reads SGDLS; CDR2 reads YYNGEE. Germline trimming cut 3 bases from V and 1 base from J; bases unmatched to any gene: 2. The CDR3 spans 14 residues. CDR3 loop: CASSESGGTDTQYF. The CDR3 bases are TGTGCCAGCAGCGAGAGCGGGGGCACAGATACGCAGTATTTT.

Turning to this clone: Other DNA sequences in the same sample also yield this CDR3. The chain has TRBV18 and TRBJ2-3; D call uncertain. V was shortened by 2 bases and J by 1 base, with 4 bases between the two germline ends. The CDR3 has 13 amino acids. Germline loops: CDR1 KGHSH, CDR2 LQKENI. The CDR3 spells CASSPSGTDTQYF. CDR3 coding DNA: TGTGCCAGCTCACCATCCGGCACAGATACGCAGTATTTT. The full variable domain, completed using reference TRBV18 and TRBJ2-3, is NAGVMQNPRHLVRRRGQEARLRCSPMKGHSHVYWYRQLPEEGLKFMVYLQKENIIDESGMPKERFSAEFPKEGPSILRIQQVVRGDSAAYFCASSPSGTDTQYFGPGTRLTVL.

V and J are TRBV28 and TRBJ1-6; no clear D gene. V lost 3 bases and J lost 0, with 6 bases in between. From germline, CDR1 is MDHEN and CDR2 SYDVKM. The CDR3 totals 15 residues. The CDR3 nucleotides are TGTGCCAGCAGTTTCGATAGCTCCTATAATTCACCCCTCCACTTT. This gives the protein CASSFDSSYNSPLHF.

V and J are TRBV5-1 and TRBJ2-2; 10 positions match TRBD2. The CDR3 is 16 amino acids. Germline values: CDR1 SGHRS, CDR2 YFSETQ. V was pared by 3 bases and J by 3 bases, with 5 bases of the junction left unmatched. The chain's CDR3 is CASSYLAGEDTGELFF. For the CDR3, the DNA is TGCGCCAGCAGCTATCTAGCGGGGGAGGACACCGGGGAGCTGTTTTTT.

The chain uses TRBV10-3 and TRBJ2-7; 10 bases agree with TRBD1. The germline CDR1 and CDR2 sequences are ENHRY and SYGVKD. CDR3 size: 15 residues. Germline trimming cut 0 bases from V and 3 bases from J; bases unmatched to any gene: 2. The CDR3 DNA reads as TGTGCCATCAGTGAGTCTAGGGACAGGGGCTACGAGCAGTACTTC. Translation: CAISESRDRGYEQYF.

This chain uses TRBV19 with TRBJ1-6; 8 bases are shared with TRBD1. Germline V gene data show CDR1 as LNHDA and CDR2 as SQIVND (reference sequence). The J segment lost 9 bases and the V segment lost 8 bases, leaving 6 bases of the junction unmatched. CDR3 length equals 13 residues. The CDR3 sequence: CASRQGIRSPLHF. The CDR3 nucleotides read TGTGCCAGTCGACAGGGGATTCGTTCACCCCTCCACTTT.

The chain uses TRBV28 and TRBJ2-5; TRBD1 matches 8 bases. The germline V gene encodes CDR1 MDHEN and CDR2 SYDVKM. Germline trimming cut 3 bases from V and 5 bases from J; bases unmatched to any gene: 8. The CDR3 is 15 amino acids. The CDR3 spells CASSFYGQGMETQYF. The CDR3 DNA reads as TGTGCCAGCAGTTTCTATGGACAGGGTATGGAGACCCAGTACTTC.

The rearrangement links TRBV5-1 to TRBJ1-2; D is perhaps TRBD1 (5 bases). Per germline, CDR1 SGHRS and CDR2 YFSETQ. Trimming took off 9 bases at V and 9 bases at J, with 18 bases between the two ends. This CDR3 contains 12 residues. The CDR3 sequence is CATVGLGGRYTF. The CDR3 bases are TGCGCCACCGTGGGCCTCGGGGGACGCTACACCTTC.

A word on this clone: The sample has other DNA sequences that encode this CDR3 too. The chain joins TRBV7-9 to TRBJ1-4, with 8 nucleotides matching TRBD1. Germline-derived CDR1 and CDR2 are SEHNR and FQNEAQ (reference sequence). CDR3 length: 14 residues. V trimming: 5 bases; J trimming: 8 bases; junction bases outside the gene matches: 7. The CDR3 region is CASSPGTGREKLFF. The CDR3 nucleotides are TGTGCCAGCAGCCCTGGGACAGGCCGGGAAAAACTGTTTTTT. Based on the CDR3 plus reference TRBV7-9 and TRBJ1-4, the full variable domain is DTGVSQNPRHKITKRGQNVTFRCDPISEHNRLYWYRQTLGQGPEFLTYFQNEAQLEKSRLLSDRFSAERPKGSFSTLEIQRTEQGDSAMYLCASSPGTGREKLFFGSGTQLSVL.